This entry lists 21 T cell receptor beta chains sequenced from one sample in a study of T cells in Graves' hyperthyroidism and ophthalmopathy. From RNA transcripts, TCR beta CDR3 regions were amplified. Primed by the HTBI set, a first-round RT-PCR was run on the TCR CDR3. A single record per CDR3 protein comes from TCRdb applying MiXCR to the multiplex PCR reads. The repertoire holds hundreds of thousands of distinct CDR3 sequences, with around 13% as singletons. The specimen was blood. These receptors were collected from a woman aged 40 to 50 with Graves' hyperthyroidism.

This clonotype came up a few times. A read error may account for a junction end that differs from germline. CDR3 sequence reads: CASTTQDMNTEASF. In nucleotides, the CDR3 is TGTGCCAGCACCACACAGGACATGAACACTGAAGCTTCCTTT. This chain connects TRBV2 to TRBJ1-1; tentatively, D is TRBD1 (5 bases). Germline V lookup: CDR1 SNHLY, CDR2 FYNNEI. CDR3 length equals 14 residues. The full variable domain, completed using reference TRBV2 and TRBJ1-1, is EPEVTQTPSHQVTQMGQEVILRCVPISNHLYFYWYRQILGQKVEFLVSFYNNEISEKSEIFDDQFSVERPDGSNFTLKIRSTKLEDSAMYFCASTTQDMNTEASFGQGTRLTVV.

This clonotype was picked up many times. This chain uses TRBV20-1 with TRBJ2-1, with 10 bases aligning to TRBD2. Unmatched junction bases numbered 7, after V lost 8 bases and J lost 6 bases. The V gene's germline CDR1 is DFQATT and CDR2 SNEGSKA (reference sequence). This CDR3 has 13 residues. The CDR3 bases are TGCAGTCCTCCGGGACTAGCGAGCAATGAGCAGTTCTTC. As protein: CSPPGLASNEQFF.

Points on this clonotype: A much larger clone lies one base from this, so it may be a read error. As DNA, the CDR3 is TGTGCCAGCAGGGTTTACTCAGGAGACTTGAACACCGGGGAGCTGTTTTTT. Translated, it gives CASRVYSGDLNTGELFF. The V and J genes are TRBV9 and TRBJ2-2; D ambiguous. The CDR3 covers 17 residues. Germline values: CDR1 SGDLS, CDR2 YYNGEE. V was shortened by 5 bases and J by 1 base, with 18 bases between the two germline ends. The full variable domain, completed using reference TRBV9 and TRBJ2-2, is DSGVTQTPKHLITATGQRVTLRCSPRSGDLSVYWYQQSLDQGLQFLIQYYNGEERAKGNILERFSAQQFPDLHSELNLSSLELGDSALYFCASRVYSGDLNTGELFFGEGSRLTVL.

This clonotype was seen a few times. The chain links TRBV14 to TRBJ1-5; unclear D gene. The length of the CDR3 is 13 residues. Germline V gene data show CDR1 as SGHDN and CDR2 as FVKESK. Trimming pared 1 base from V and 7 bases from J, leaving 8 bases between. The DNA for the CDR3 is TGTGCCAGCAGCCAAGTCCCCGGGCAGCCCCAGCATTTT. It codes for CASSQVPGQPQHF.

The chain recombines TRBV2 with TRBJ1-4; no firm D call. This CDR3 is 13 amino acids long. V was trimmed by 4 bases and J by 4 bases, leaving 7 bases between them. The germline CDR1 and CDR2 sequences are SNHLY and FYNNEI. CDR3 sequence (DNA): TGTGCCAGCAGTGTTGAAAGTAATGAAAAACTGTTTTTT. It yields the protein CASSVESNEKLFF.

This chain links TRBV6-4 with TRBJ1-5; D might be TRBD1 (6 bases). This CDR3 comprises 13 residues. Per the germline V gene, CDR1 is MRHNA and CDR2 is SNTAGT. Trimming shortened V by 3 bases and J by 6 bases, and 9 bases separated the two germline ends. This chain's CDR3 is CASSETGSQPQHF. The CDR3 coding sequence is TGTGCCAGCAGTGAAACAGGGAGTCAGCCCCAGCATTTT.

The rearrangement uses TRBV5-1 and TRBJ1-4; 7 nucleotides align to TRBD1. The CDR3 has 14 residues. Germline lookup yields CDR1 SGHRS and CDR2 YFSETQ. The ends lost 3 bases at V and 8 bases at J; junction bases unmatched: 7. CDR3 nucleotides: TGCGCCAGCAGCTGGGAGACAGGGACCGAAAAACTGTTTTTT. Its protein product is CASSWETGTEKLFF.

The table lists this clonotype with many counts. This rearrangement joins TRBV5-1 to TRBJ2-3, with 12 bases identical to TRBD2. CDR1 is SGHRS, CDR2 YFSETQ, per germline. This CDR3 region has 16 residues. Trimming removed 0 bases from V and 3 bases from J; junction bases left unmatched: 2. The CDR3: CASSLATSGRTDTQYF. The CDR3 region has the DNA TGCGCCAGCAGCTTGGCCACTAGCGGGAGGACAGATACGCAGTATTTT. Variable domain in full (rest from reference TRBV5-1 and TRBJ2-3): KAGVTQTPRYLIKTRGQQVTLSCSPISGHRSVSWYQQTPGQGLQFLFEYFSETQRNKGNFPGRFSGRQFSNSRSEMNVSTLELGDSALYLCASSLATSGRTDTQYFGPGTRLTVL.

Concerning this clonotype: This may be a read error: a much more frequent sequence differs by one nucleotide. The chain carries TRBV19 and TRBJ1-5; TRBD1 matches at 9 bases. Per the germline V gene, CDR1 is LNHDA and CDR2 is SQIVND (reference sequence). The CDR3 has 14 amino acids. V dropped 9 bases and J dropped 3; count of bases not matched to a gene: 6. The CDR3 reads CASRDREINQPQHF. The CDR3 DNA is TGTGCCAGCCGGGACAGGGAAATCAATCAGCCCCAGCATTTT.

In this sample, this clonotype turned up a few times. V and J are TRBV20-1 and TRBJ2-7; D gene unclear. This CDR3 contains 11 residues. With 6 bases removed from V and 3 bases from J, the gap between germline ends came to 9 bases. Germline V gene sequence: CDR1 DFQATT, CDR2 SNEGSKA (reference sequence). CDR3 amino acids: CSAPARYEQYF. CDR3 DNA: TGCAGTGCCCCTGCTCGCTACGAGCAGTACTTC.

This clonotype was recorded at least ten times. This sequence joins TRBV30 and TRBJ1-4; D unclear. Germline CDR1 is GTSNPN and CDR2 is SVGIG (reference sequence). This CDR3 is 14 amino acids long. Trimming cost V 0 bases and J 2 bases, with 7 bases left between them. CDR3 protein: CAWSVGSTNEKLFF. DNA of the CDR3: TGTGCCTGGAGTGTGGGCTCTACTAATGAAAAACTGTTTTTT.

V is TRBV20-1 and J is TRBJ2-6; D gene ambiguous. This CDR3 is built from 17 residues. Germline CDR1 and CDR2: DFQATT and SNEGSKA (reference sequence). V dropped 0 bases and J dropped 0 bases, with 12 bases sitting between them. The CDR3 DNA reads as TGCAGTGCTAGAGATGGGATGCGACTCTCTGGGGCCAACGTCCTGACTTTC. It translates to CSARDGMRLSGANVLTF.

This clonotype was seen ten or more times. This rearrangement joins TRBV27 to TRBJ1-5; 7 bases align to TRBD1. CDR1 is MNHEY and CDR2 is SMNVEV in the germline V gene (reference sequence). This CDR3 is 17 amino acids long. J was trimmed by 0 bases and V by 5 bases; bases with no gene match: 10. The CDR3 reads CASSPRTGDDSNQPQHF. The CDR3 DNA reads TGTGCCAGCAGTCCGCGGACAGGCGATGATAGCAATCAGCCCCAGCATTTT.

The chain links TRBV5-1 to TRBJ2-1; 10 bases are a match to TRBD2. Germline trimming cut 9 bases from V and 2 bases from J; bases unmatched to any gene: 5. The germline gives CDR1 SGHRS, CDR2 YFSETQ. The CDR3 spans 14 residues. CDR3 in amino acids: CATQREGTYNEQFF. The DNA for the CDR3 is TGCGCCACCCAGCGGGAGGGCACCTACAATGAGCAGTTCTTC. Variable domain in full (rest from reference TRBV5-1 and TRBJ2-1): KAGVTQTPRYLIKTRGQQVTLSCSPISGHRSVSWYQQTPGQGLQFLFEYFSETQRNKGNFPGRFSGRQFSNSRSEMNVSTLELGDSALYLCATQREGTYNEQFFGPGTRLTVL.

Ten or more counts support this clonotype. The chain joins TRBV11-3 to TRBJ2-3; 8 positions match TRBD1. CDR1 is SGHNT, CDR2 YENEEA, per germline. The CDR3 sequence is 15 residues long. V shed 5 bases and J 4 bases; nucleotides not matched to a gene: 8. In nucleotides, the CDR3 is TGTGCCAGCAGCCCGCCGGGACAGGTTCCAGATACGCAGTATTTT. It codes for CASSPPGQVPDTQYF.

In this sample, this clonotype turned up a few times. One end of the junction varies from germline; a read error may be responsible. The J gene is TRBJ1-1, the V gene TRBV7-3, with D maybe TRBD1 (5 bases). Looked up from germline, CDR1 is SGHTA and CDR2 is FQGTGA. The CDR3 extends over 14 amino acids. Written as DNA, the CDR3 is TGTGCCAGCAGCTTAAGAGGGGCGAACACTAAAGCTTTCTTT. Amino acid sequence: CASSLRGANTKAFF.

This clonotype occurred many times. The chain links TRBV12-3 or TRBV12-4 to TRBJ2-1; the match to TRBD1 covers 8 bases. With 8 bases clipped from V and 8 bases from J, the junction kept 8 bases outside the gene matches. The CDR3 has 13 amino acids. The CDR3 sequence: CASGQGHDHEQFF. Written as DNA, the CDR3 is TGTGCCAGCGGACAGGGTCATGATCATGAGCAGTTCTTC.

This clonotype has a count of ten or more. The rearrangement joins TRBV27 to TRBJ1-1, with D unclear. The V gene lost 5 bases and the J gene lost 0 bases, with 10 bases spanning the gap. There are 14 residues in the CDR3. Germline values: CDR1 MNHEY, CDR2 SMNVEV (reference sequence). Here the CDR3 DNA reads TGTGCCAGCAGTCCTAGGTATCTGAACACTGAAGCTTTCTTT. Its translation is CASSPRYLNTEAFF.

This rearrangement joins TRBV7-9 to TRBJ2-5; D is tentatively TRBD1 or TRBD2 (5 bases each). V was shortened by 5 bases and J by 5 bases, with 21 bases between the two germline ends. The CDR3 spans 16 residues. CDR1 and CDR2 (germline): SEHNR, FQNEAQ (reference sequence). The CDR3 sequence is CASSHYRGRDVETQYF. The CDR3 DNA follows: TGTGCCAGCAGCCATTACCGAGGCAGGGACGTGGAGACCCAGTACTTC.

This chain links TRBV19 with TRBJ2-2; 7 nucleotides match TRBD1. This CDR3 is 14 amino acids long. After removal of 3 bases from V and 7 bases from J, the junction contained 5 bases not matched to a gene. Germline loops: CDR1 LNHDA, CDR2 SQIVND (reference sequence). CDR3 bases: TGTGCCAGTAGTATGACAGGGTTAATCGGGGAGCTGTTTTTT. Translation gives CASSMTGLIGELFF.

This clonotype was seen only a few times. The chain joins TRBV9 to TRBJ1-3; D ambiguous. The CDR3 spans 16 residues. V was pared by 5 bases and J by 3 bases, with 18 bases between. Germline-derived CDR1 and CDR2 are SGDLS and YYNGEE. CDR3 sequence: CASSNGNPGLGNTIYF. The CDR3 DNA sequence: TGTGCCAGCAGTAACGGGAACCCTGGGCTTGGAAACACCATATATTTT.